The present T cell receptor beta chain was sequenced within a study of cytomegalovirus exposure and HLA in healthy donors. There are 14 residues in the CDR3. V gave up 5 bases and J gave up 5 bases; unmatched junction bases: 5. Germline assignment: CDR1 SSHAT and CDR2 FNYEAQ (reference sequence). The PCR was carried out with 60 Vbeta primers and 13 Jbeta primers. Here immunoSEQ multiplex PCR was the method, and the copy in TCRdb shows in-frame clones only, minus some. This table has some 190,000 clones, roughly 80% appearing once. Material for sequencing was PBMCs. This clonotype originated in a male donor in good health and CMV-seronegative. This rearrangement joins TRBV7-7 to TRBJ2-5; 10 nucleotides match TRBD1. The CDR3 nucleotides read TGTGCCAGCAGCCGGGACAGGGGACAGGAGACCCAGTACTTC. Amino acids: CASSRDRGQETQYF.